This is a list of T cell receptor beta chains from one sample in a study of blood T cell repertoires in COVID-19. Assay used: immunoSEQ multiplex PCR; TCRdb lists only in-frame clones, some missing. This table has roughly 99,000 clones, about 80% appearing once. Sequencing used peripheral blood. These receptors all come from an older man with acute or convalescent COVID-19. Each CDR3 is given with its conserved first and last residue. A D gene is named only where the DNA matches it firmly. Size tells how often a clone was seen (once, few, many) or the class of an expanded clone, and some rows leave it out.

size: -; D: TRBD2; J: TRBJ2-5; V: TRBV6-1; CDR3: CASSEGVSGGAETQYF; DNA: TGTGCCAGCAGTGAAGGGGTTAGCGGGGGGGCTGAGACCCAGTACTTC
size: -; D: -; J: TRBJ1-2; V: TRBV3-1/TRBV3-2; CDR3: CASSIHPARVEGYTF; DNA: TGTGCCAGCAGCATACACCCCGCCAGGGTGGAAGGCTACACCTTC
size: -; D: TRBD1; J: TRBJ2-1; V: TRBV5-4; CDR3: CASSLATGGNEQFF; DNA: TGTGCCAGCAGCTTGGCCACAGGGGGCAATGAGCAGTTCTTC
size: -; D: TRBD2; J: TRBJ2-3; V: TRBV9; CDR3: CASSAGGGLAIHTQYF; DNA: TGTGCCAGCAGCGCAGGAGGGGGACTAGCCATACATACGCAGTATTTT
size: -; D: -; J: TRBJ1-1; V: TRBV6-1; CDR3: CASSELGTLGTEAFF; DNA: TGTGCCAGCAGTGAACTGGGGACTCTGGGCACTGAAGCTTTCTTT
size: once; D: -; J: TRBJ1-4; V: TRBV2; CDR3: CASSYREANEKLFF; DNA: TGTGCCAGCAGCTACAGGGAAGCTAATGAAAAACTGTTTTTT
size: many; D: TRBD1; J: TRBJ2-3; V: TRBV7-2; CDR3: CASTFKTGGRAQYF; DNA: TGTGCCAGCACCTTTAAAACAGGGGGACGAGCGCAGTATTTT
size: -; D: -; J: TRBJ1-6; V: TRBV5-1; CDR3: CASKGDSNSPLHF; DNA: TGCGCCAGCAAGGGTGACAGTAATTCACCCCTCCACTTT
size: -; D: -; J: TRBJ2-1; V: TRBV9; CDR3: CASSVPKDTNNEQFF; DNA: TGTGCCAGCAGCGTACCGAAGGACACGAACAATGAGCAGTTCTTC
size: -; D: -; J: TRBJ1-6; V: TRBV5-4; CDR3: CASSLDASSYNSPLHF; DNA: TGTGCCAGCAGCTTGGACGCGAGCTCCTATAATTCACCCCTCCACTTT
size: -; D: -; J: TRBJ2-2; V: TRBV4-3; CDR3: CASSLSGAGELFF; DNA: TGCGCCAGCAGCCTAAGCGGCGCCGGGGAGCTGTTTTTT
size: -; D: -; J: TRBJ2-2; V: TRBV6-1; CDR3: CASSDRGMTTGELFF; DNA: TGTGCCAGCAGTGACAGGGGAATGACCACCGGGGAGCTGTTTTTT
size: -; D: TRBD1; J: TRBJ2-3; V: TRBV19; CDR3: CASSGPTGGGDTQYF; DNA: TGTGCCAGTAGTGGCCCGACAGGGGGGGGAGATACGCAGTATTTT
size: -; D: TRBD2; J: TRBJ2-7; V: TRBV7-2; CDR3: CASSSGLAGGRSSYEQYF; DNA: TGTGCCAGCAGCTCGGGACTAGCGGGGGGCCGTAGCTCCTACGAGCAGTACTTC
size: -; D: -; J: TRBJ1-6; V: TRBV6-6; CDR3: CASSFSNSPLHF; DNA: TGTGCCAGCAGTTTCAGTAATTCACCCCTCCACTTT
size: few; D: -; J: TRBJ2-5; V: TRBV9; CDR3: CASSALGGGSYQETQYF; DNA: TGTGCCAGCAGTGCCCTAGGGGGGGGATCGTACCAAGAGACCCAGTACTTC
size: -; D: TRBD2; J: TRBJ2-7; V: TRBV3-1/TRBV3-2; CDR3: CASSQEPCLAGNEQYF; DNA: TGTGCCAGCAGCCAAGAACCCTGCCTAGCGGGTAACGAGCAGTACTTC
size: -; D: TRBD1; J: TRBJ1-1; V: TRBV18; CDR3: CASSPETGANTEAFF; DNA: TGTGCCAGCTCACCAGAGACAGGGGCTAACACTGAAGCTTTCTTT
size: -; D: -; J: TRBJ1-1; V: TRBV2; CDR3: CASSEKQGYGTEAFF; DNA: TGTGCCAGCAGTGAAAAACAGGGATACGGCACTGAAGCTTTCTTT
size: -; D: TRBD2; J: TRBJ2-1; V: TRBV6-5; CDR3: CASSYSGLAPYNEQFF; DNA: TGTGCCAGCAGTTACTCGGGACTAGCCCCCTACAATGAGCAGTTCTTC
size: -; D: TRBD1; J: TRBJ1-2; V: TRBV12-3/TRBV12-4; CDR3: CASSQGDREGYTF; DNA: TGTGCCAGCAGCCAAGGGGACAGGGAAGGCTACACCTTC
size: -; D: TRBD1; J: TRBJ1-2; V: TRBV3-1/TRBV3-2; CDR3: CASSPTIWDRGGYTF; DNA: TGTGCCAGCAGCCCAACGATATGGGACAGAGGGGGCTACACCTTC
size: -; D: -; J: TRBJ2-5; V: TRBV18; CDR3: CASSPSRGGIQETQYF; DNA: TGTGCCAGCTCACCTAGCCGGGGCGGGATCCAAGAGACCCAGTACTTC
size: -; D: TRBD1; J: TRBJ2-3; V: TRBV19; CDR3: CASSSGTGGPFTQYF; DNA: TGTGCCAGTAGTTCCGGGACAGGGGGCCCGTTTACGCAGTATTTT
size: -; D: TRBD2; J: TRBJ2-3; V: TRBV7-2; CDR3: CASSLAATSQGTDTQYF; DNA: TGTGCCAGCAGCTTAGCTGCGACTAGCCAGGGCACAGATACGCAGTATTTT
size: -; D: -; J: TRBJ2-3; V: TRBV7-2; CDR3: CASSPQSVQYF; DNA: TGTGCCAGCAGCCCCCAGAGCGTGCAGTATTTT
size: -; D: TRBD1; J: TRBJ2-7; V: TRBV5-1; CDR3: CASSSNDRGTYEQYF; DNA: TGCGCCAGCAGCTCTAATGACAGGGGAACCTACGAGCAGTACTTC
size: -; D: TRBD1; J: TRBJ1-4; V: TRBV3-1/TRBV3-2; CDR3: CASSLQGAREKLFF; DNA: TGTGCCAGCAGCCTCCAGGGGGCGCGGGAAAAACTGTTTTTT
size: -; D: TRBD1; J: TRBJ1-3; V: TRBV5-1; CDR3: CASSLDRVSGNTIYF; DNA: TGCGCCAGCAGCTTAGACAGGGTTTCTGGAAACACCATATATTTT
size: -; D: TRBD1; J: TRBJ1-2; V: TRBV10-2; CDR3: CASSVGQGQIRDYGYTF; DNA: TGCGCCAGCAGTGTTGGACAGGGACAAATTCGAGACTATGGCTACACCTTC
size: -; D: TRBD1; J: TRBJ1-4; V: TRBV6-2/TRBV6-3; CDR3: CASSSPGTGNEKLFF; DNA: TGTGCCAGCAGTTCGCCAGGGACAGGGAATGAAAAACTGTTTTTT
size: once; D: TRBD2; J: TRBJ2-3; V: TRBV7-9; CDR3: CASSLYLAGGTDTQYF; DNA: TGTGCCAGCAGCTTATATTTAGCGGGGGGGACAGATACGCAGTATTTT
size: -; D: TRBD1; J: TRBJ1-5; V: TRBV5-1; CDR3: CASSFGTGGQPQHF; DNA: TGCGCCAGCAGCTTTGGGACAGGGGGCCAGCCCCAGCATTTT
size: -; D: -; J: TRBJ2-7; V: TRBV2; CDR3: CASSEAVGGPGIEQYF; DNA: TGTGCCAGCAGTGAAGCGGTTGGAGGGCCAGGGATCGAGCAGTACTTC
size: -; D: TRBD1; J: TRBJ2-2; V: TRBV5-1; CDR3: CASSYGQGGTGELFF; DNA: TGCGCCAGCAGCTACGGACAGGGCGGTACCGGGGAGCTGTTTTTT
size: -; D: -; J: TRBJ1-4; V: TRBV25-1; CDR3: CASRNTGLPNEKLFF; DNA: TGTGCCAGCAGAAACACAGGGCTGCCTAATGAAAAACTGTTTTTT
size: -; D: -; J: TRBJ2-7; V: TRBV5-1; CDR3: CASSLGEVNEQYF; DNA: TGCGCCAGCAGCCTAGGGGAAGTCAACGAGCAGTACTTC
size: once; D: -; J: TRBJ1-6; V: TRBV6-5; CDR3: CASKGQNSPLHF; DNA: TGTGCCAGCAAGGGACAAAATTCACCCCTCCACTTT
size: -; D: -; J: TRBJ2-3; V: TRBV6-5; CDR3: CASSLPGGTQYF; DNA: TGTGCCAGCAGCCTGCCCGGAGGTACGCAGTATTTT
size: once; D: -; J: TRBJ1-3; V: TRBV12-5; CDR3: CASGEEQNSFSGNTIYF; DNA: TGTGCTAGTGGGGAGGAACAGAACTCGTTCTCTGGAAACACCATATATTTT
size: -; D: TRBD1; J: TRBJ1-2; V: TRBV6-2/TRBV6-3; CDR3: CASSPATGRLGGYTF; DNA: TGTGCCAGCAGTCCCGCGACAGGGAGATTGGGCGGCTACACCTTC
size: -; D: -; J: TRBJ1-2; V: TRBV27; CDR3: CASSSSRVSNYGYTF; DNA: TGTGCCAGCAGTTCGTCCAGGGTCTCTAACTATGGCTACACCTTC